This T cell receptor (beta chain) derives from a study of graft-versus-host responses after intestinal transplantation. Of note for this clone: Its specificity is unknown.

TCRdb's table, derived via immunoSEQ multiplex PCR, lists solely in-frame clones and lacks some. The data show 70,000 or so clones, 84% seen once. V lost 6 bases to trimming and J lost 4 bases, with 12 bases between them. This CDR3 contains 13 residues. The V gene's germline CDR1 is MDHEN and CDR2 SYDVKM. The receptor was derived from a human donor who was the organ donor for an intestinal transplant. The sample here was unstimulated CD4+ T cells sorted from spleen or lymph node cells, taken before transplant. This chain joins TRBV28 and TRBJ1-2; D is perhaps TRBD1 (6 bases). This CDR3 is CASRTGALYGYTF. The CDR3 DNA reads TGTGCCAGCAGGACAGGTGCCCTCTATGGCTACACCTTC.